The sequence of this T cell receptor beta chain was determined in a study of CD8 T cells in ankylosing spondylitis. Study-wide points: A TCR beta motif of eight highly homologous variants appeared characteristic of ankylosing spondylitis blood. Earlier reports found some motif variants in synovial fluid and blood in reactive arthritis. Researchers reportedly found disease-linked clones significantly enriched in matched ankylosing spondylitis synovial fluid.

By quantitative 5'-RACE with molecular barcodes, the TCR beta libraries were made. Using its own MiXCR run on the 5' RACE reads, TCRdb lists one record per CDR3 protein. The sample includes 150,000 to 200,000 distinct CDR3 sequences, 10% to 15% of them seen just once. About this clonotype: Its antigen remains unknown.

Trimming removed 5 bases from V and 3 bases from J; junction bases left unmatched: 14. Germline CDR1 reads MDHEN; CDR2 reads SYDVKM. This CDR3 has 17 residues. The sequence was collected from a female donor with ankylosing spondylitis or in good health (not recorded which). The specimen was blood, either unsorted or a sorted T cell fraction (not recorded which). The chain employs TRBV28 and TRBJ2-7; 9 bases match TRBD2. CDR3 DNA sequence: TGTGCCAGCAGTCTCCCCTTGGGAGCGGGAGGAGACTACGAGCAGTACTTC. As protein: CASSLPLGAGGDYEQYF.